These 27 T cell receptor beta chains originate from one sample sequenced in a study of T cell responses to AZD1222 COVID-19 vaccine. This table comes from immunoSEQ multiplex PCR, and its TCRdb copy is limited to in-frame clones, with some not included. The profile covers about 130,000 clones, with 80% to 95% appearing a single time and around 3.1% taken by the ten largest. Sequenced here: peripheral blood, sampled on day 0 of AZD1222 vaccination. All receptors derive from an adult in good health.

The chain combines TRBV7-2 with TRBJ1-5, with 9 bases matching TRBD1. The V gene end was trimmed by 1 base and the J gene end by 8 bases; junction bases not matched to a gene: 6. Germline V lookup: CDR1 SGHTA, CDR2 FQGNSA. This CDR3 has 15 residues. The CDR3 loop reads CASSLEGTGSEPQHF. In DNA, the CDR3 is TGTGCCAGCAGCTTAGAAGGGACAGGGAGTGAGCCCCAGCATTTT.

The chain combines TRBV14 with TRBJ2-1; TRBD2 matches 9 bases. The CDR3 spans 12 residues. Per germline, CDR1 SGHDN and CDR2 FVKESK. V trimming: 4 bases; J trimming: 14 bases; junction bases outside the gene matches: 6. In DNA, the CDR3 is TGTGCCAGCAGCCTGGCGGGAGGGCCTGAGTTCTTC. Translated: CASSLAGGPEFF.

The chain carries TRBV29-1 and TRBJ2-7; TRBD1 agrees at 7 bases. The CDR3 has 13 amino acids. Germline CDR1 and CDR2: SQVTM and ANQGSEA. The J segment lost 4 bases and the V segment lost 6 bases, leaving 9 bases of the junction unmatched. CDR3: CSVITGDLYEQYF. In DNA, the CDR3 is TGCAGCGTGATAACAGGGGACCTTTACGAGCAGTACTTC.

The gene calls are TRBV6-5 and TRBJ2-2; 12 positions match TRBD2. Germline CDR1 MNHEY, CDR2 SVGAGI. Unmatched junction bases numbered 2, after V lost 7 bases and J lost 5 bases. The CDR3 extends over 14 amino acids. The DNA for the CDR3 is TGTGCCAGCACCACTAGCGGGAGGACCGGGGAGCTGTTTTTT. Residues: CASTTSGRTGELFF.

This CDR3 is CSCGDGYTF. CDR3 DNA: TGCAGTTGCGGGGATGGCTACACCTTC. This chain joins TRBV29-1 and TRBJ1-2; no clear D. The length of the CDR3 is 9 residues. The V gene's germline CDR1 is SQVTM and CDR2 ANQGSEA.

This chain links TRBV18 with TRBJ2-1; 8 nucleotides align to TRBD2. CDR1 and CDR2 (germline): KGHSH, LQKENI. This CDR3 has 16 amino acids. Trimming took 1 base from V and 0 from J; bases not matched to a gene: 2. The CDR3 region has the DNA TGTGCCAGCTCACCACTAGCGGGGAACTCCTACAATGAGCAGTTCTTC. Translated, it gives CASSPLAGNSYNEQFF.

CDR3 bases: TGTGCCAGCAGAGAGGAGGAGCAGTTCTTC. Encoded protein: CASREEEQFF. This chain links TRBV28 with TRBJ2-1; D call uncertain. The CDR3 consists of 10 residues. Between the trimmed V and J ends, which lost 6 bases and 10 bases, there was a span of 7 bases. Germline values: CDR1 MDHEN, CDR2 SYDVKM.

V is TRBV29-1 and J is TRBJ1-2; D call uncertain. Germline V gives CDR1 SQVTM, CDR2 ANQGSEA. The CDR3 loop spans 11 amino acids. Trimming stripped 4 bases from V and 2 bases from J, with 5 bases between. The CDR3 region is CSVAANYGYTF. CDR3 DNA: TGCAGCGTTGCAGCGAACTATGGCTACACCTTC.

The V gene is TRBV6-5, the J gene TRBJ1-4, with 7 nucleotides matching TRBD1. The CDR3 contains 13 residues. Germline values: CDR1 MNHEY, CDR2 SVGAGI. After removal of 6 bases from V and 7 bases from J, the junction contained 5 bases not matched to a gene. CDR3 residues: CASREGAREKLFF. Written as DNA, the CDR3 is TGTGCCAGCAGGGAGGGGGCTCGTGAAAAACTGTTTTTT.

The J gene is TRBJ1-6, the V gene TRBV5-4; D call uncertain. CDR1 and CDR2 (germline): SGHNT, YYREEE (reference sequence). V was cut by 1 base and J by 7 bases, with 6 bases left in between. This CDR3 region has 13 residues. CDR3 loop: CASSLSDNSPLHF. Written as DNA, the CDR3 is TGTGCCAGCAGCTTGAGTGACAATTCACCCCTCCACTTT.

The chain employs TRBV28 and TRBJ1-4, with TRBD1 matching 9 bases. There are 16 residues in the CDR3. V lost 5 bases and J lost 4; bases outside the gene matches: 8. Germline-derived CDR1 and CDR2 are MDHEN and SYDVKM. CDR3 in DNA: TGTGCCAGCAGTAGACCGGGACAGGGTAGTAATGAAAAACTGTTTTTT. Protein: CASSRPGQGSNEKLFF.

The V gene is TRBV2, the J gene TRBJ1-4, with no clear D. The CDR3 runs to 16 residues. In germline, CDR1 is SNHLY, CDR2 FYNNEI. Trimming took off 0 bases at V and 7 bases at J, with 15 bases between the two ends. CDR3 coding DNA: TGTGCCAGCAGTGAAGCCCAAGGGAGTGGAGGTGAAAAACTGTTTTTT. Translation: CASSEAQGSGGEKLFF. Using reference TRBV2 and TRBJ1-4 for the parts outside the CDR3, the full variable domain is EPEVTQTPSHQVTQMGQEVILRCVPISNHLYFYWYRQILGQKVEFLVSFYNNEISEKSEIFDDQFSVERPDGSNFTLKIRSTKLEDSAMYFCASSEAQGSGGEKLFFGSGTQLSVL.

The gene calls are TRBV28 and TRBJ1-3, with no clear D. V lost 2 bases and J lost 5, with 1 base in between. The CDR3 consists of 11 residues. Germline V lookup: CDR1 MDHEN, CDR2 SYDVKM. The chain's CDR3 is CASSLRNTIYF. The CDR3 region has the DNA TGTGCCAGCAGTTTAAGAAACACCATATATTTT.

J is TRBJ1-1 and V is TRBV4-3, with D maybe TRBD1 (5 bases). Per the germline V gene, CDR1 is LGHNA and CDR2 is YSLEER. The CDR3 contains 15 residues. V shed 5 bases and J shed 1 base, with 14 bases lying between them. CDR3 in amino acids: CASSIRVGGNTEAFF. The DNA of the CDR3 is TGCGCCAGCAGCATCAGGGTGGGGGGGAACACTGAAGCTTTCTTT.

The chain couples TRBV18 to TRBJ2-1, with no clear D. CDR3 length: 16 amino acids. With 3 bases removed from V and 1 base from J, the gap between germline ends came to 13 bases. CDR1 and CDR2 from the germline V gene are KGHSH and LQKENI. CDR3 protein: CASSPELIRSYNEQFF. For the CDR3, the DNA is TGTGCCAGCTCACCCGAACTCATTCGATCCTACAATGAGCAGTTCTTC.

The rearrangement links TRBV11-2 to TRBJ1-2, with TRBD1 matching 8 bases. V was pared by 2 bases and J by 0 bases, with 14 bases of the junction left unmatched. The CDR3 length is 19 residues. The germline V gene encodes CDR1 SGHAT and CDR2 FQNNGV. The CDR3 reads CASSLRAGGMGSANYGYTF. CDR3 coding DNA: TGTGCCAGCAGCTTAAGGGCAGGGGGCATGGGGTCGGCTAACTATGGCTACACCTTC.

This rearrangement joins TRBV29-1 to TRBJ2-1; 8 positions match TRBD2. Per the germline V gene, CDR1 is SQVTM and CDR2 is ANQGSEA. The length of the CDR3 is 13 residues. V lost 2 bases, J lost 6 bases, and 3 bases stayed unmatched. The CDR3 DNA reads as TGCAGCGTTGAAAGCGGGAGCCGCAATGAGCAGTTCTTC. Encoded protein: CSVESGSRNEQFF.

This clone was seen only once. The rearrangement uses TRBV19 and TRBJ2-3; TRBD2 matches at 7 bases. CDR1 LNHDA and CDR2 SQIVND come from the germline V gene (reference sequence). V gave up 5 bases and J gave up 0 bases; unmatched junction bases: 17. The CDR3 is made up of 19 amino acids. The CDR3 region is CASSRRGLATSSSTDTQYF. CDR3 nucleotides: TGTGCCAGTAGTCGTCGAGGTTTGGCGACTAGCTCTAGCACAGATACGCAGTATTTT.

J is TRBJ1-5 and V is TRBV28; a possible D gene is TRBD1 (6 bases). The germline V gene encodes CDR1 MDHEN and CDR2 SYDVKM. V was clipped by 6 bases and J by 5 bases, with 14 bases between them. This CDR3 is built from 14 residues. The CDR3 spells CASRSRTVHQPQHF. As DNA, the CDR3 is TGTGCCAGCAGATCCCGGACAGTACATCAGCCCCAGCATTTT.

The V and J genes are TRBV5-4 and TRBJ1-2, with TRBD1 matching over 8 bases. The ends lost 2 bases at V and 3 bases at J; junction bases unmatched: 3. CDR1 and CDR2 from the germline V gene are SGHNT and YYREEE (reference sequence). This CDR3 spans 14 amino acids. The DNA of the CDR3 is TGTGCCAGCAGCTTTGGGACAGGTGACTATGGCTACACCTTC. This sequence encodes CASSFGTGDYGYTF.

The CDR3 here is CASRTDLNSPLHF. The CDR3 bases are TGTGCCAGCAGGACAGACCTTAATTCACCCCTCCACTTT. The V call is TRBV27, the J call TRBJ1-6; tentatively, D is TRBD1 (5 bases). V was trimmed by 6 bases and J by 6 bases, leaving 9 bases between them. Germline CDR1 reads MNHEY; CDR2 reads SMNVEV (reference sequence). The CDR3 has 13 residues.

The gene calls are TRBV28 and TRBJ1-2, with a weak D call TRBD1 (5 bases). Trimming shortened V by 2 bases and J by 7 bases, and 20 bases separated the two germline ends. The CDR3 is made up of 16 amino acids. Per germline, CDR1 MDHEN and CDR2 SYDVKM. The CDR3 region is CASSLPPFLGPGGYTF. For the CDR3, the DNA is TGTGCCAGCAGTTTACCTCCTTTTCTGGGGCCGGGTGGCTACACCTTC.

The chain has TRBV7-8 and TRBJ2-5, with TRBD2 matching 8 bases. The CDR3 spans 16 residues. V lost 3 bases and J lost 4; bases outside the gene matches: 10. In germline, CDR1 is SGHVS, CDR2 FQNEAQ. The CDR3 sequence: CASSFLPSGRGETQYF. DNA of the CDR3: TGTGCCAGCAGCTTTCTACCCAGCGGGAGAGGAGAGACCCAGTACTTC.

The chain joins TRBV7-6 to TRBJ2-7, with 7 bases that match TRBD1. J lost 6 bases, V lost 3 bases, and 11 bases had no gene match. Germline CDR1 SGHVS, CDR2 FNYEAQ. The CDR3 length is 15 residues. The CDR3 is CASSLGRQGWSEQYF. The CDR3 DNA is TGTGCCAGCAGCTTGGGAAGACAGGGTTGGAGCGAGCAGTACTTC.

The J gene is TRBJ1-1, the V gene TRBV7-9; possibly TRBD1 for D (5 bases). The CDR3 sequence is 14 residues long. Germline V gives CDR1 SEHNR, CDR2 FQNEAQ (reference sequence). Trimming stripped 1 base from V and 11 bases from J, with 17 bases between. DNA for the CDR3: TGTGCCAGCAGCTTAGGTCAGGGAATTTTAACGGCTTTCTTT. It encodes CASSLGQGILTAFF.

The chain couples TRBV5-8 to TRBJ2-6; 12 bases fit TRBD1. CDR1 is SGHTS and CDR2 is YDEGEE in the germline V gene. V was clipped by 5 bases and J by 3 bases; unmatched bases: 6. This CDR3 is 17 amino acids long. CDR3 bases: TGTGCCAGCAGGGACCGGGACAGGGGGCTTGGGGCCAACGTCCTGACTTTC. The encoded protein is CASRDRDRGLGANVLTF.

V gene TRBV3-1 (or the pseudogene TRBV3-2) combines with J gene TRBJ1-1; the D is unclear. The CDR3 contains 13 residues. The V end lost 1 base, the J end lost 2 bases, and 5 bases lay between the germline ends. Germline V gives CDR1 LGHDT, CDR2 YNNKEL (reference sequence). CDR3 DNA sequence: TGTGCCAGCAGCCAAGTGTCTAACACTGAAGCTTTCTTT. Its protein product is CASSQVSNTEAFF.